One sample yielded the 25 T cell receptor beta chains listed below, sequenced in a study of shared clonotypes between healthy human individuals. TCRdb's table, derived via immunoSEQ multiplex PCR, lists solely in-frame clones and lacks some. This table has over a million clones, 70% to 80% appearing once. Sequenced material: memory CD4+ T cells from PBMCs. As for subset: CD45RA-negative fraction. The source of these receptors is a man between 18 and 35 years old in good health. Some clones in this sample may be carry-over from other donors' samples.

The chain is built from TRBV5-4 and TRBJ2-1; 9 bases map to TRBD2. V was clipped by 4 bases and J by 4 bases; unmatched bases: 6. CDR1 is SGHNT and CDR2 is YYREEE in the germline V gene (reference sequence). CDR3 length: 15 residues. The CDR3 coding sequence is TGTGCCAGCAGCGCTGCGGGGGGGAAGTACAATGAGCAGTTCTTC. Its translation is CASSAAGGKYNEQFF.

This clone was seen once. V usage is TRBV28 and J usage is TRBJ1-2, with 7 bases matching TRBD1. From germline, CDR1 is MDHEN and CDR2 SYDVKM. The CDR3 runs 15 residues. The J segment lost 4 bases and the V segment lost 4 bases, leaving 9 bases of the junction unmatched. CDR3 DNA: TGTGCCAGCAGTTCTAGCGGGGCAGGGGGCTATGGCTACACCTTC. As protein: CASSSSGAGGYGYTF.

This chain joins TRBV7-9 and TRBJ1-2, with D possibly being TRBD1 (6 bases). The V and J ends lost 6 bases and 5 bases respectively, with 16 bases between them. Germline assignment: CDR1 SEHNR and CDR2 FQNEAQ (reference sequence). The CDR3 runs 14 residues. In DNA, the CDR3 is TGTGCCAGCAGACCGCCCGGGGGGCAGTATGGCTACACCTTC. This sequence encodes CASRPPGGQYGYTF.

The CDR3 DNA is TGTGCCAGCAGCCAAGATGGGCGGGAGGGCCTAAGAAACGAGCAGTACTTC. Amino acids: CASSQDGREGLRNEQYF. J is TRBJ2-7 and V is TRBV4-2, with 9 bases matching TRBD2. The CDR3 consists of 17 residues. Germline V lookup: CDR1 LGHNA, CDR2 YNFKEQ. The ends lost 0 bases at V and 5 bases at J; junction bases unmatched: 11.

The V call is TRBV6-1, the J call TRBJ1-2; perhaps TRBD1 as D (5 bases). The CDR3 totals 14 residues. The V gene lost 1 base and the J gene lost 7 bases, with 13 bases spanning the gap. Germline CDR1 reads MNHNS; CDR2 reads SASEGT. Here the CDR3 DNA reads TGTGCCAGCAGTGAAGTGGTGGGGCTGGCTGGCTACACCTTC. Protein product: CASSEVVGLAGYTF.

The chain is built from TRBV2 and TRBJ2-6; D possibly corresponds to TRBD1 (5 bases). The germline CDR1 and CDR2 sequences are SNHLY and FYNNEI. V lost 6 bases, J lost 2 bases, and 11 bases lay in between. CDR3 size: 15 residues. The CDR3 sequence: CASRTDFAGANVLTF. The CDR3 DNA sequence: TGTGCCAGCAGGACAGACTTTGCTGGGGCCAACGTCCTGACTTTC.

CDR3 DNA sequence: TGTGCCAGCAGCCGAAGACGGATAGAAGAGACCCAGTACTTC. Translated: CASSRRRIEETQYF. The V and J genes are TRBV6-6 and TRBJ2-5; D is undetermined. V was clipped by 6 bases and J by 3 bases, with 14 bases between them. This CDR3 has 14 residues. Germline V gene data show CDR1 as MNHNY and CDR2 as SVGAGI (reference sequence).

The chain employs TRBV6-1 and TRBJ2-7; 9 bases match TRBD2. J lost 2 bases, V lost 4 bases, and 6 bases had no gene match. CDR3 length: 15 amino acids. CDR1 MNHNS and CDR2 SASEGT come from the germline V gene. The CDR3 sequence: CASSVRAGGPYEQYF. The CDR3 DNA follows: TGTGCCAGCAGTGTTAGAGCGGGAGGCCCCTACGAGCAGTACTTC.

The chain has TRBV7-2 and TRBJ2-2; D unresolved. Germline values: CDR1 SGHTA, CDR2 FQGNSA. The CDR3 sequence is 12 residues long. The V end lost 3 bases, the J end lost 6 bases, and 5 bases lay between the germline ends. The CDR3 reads CASSFYPGELFF. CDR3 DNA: TGTGCCAGCAGCTTTTATCCCGGGGAGCTGTTTTTT.

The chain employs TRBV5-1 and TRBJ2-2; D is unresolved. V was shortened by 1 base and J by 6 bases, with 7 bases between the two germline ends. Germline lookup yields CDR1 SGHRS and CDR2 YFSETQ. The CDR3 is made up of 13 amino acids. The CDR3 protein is CASSLPGSGELFF. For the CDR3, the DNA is TGCGCCAGCAGCTTGCCCGGTTCCGGGGAGCTGTTTTTT.

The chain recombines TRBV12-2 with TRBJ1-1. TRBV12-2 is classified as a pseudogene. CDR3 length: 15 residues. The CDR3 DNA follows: TGTGCAAGTCGCTTAGTTGGGGGTAGGAACACTGAAGCTTTCTTT. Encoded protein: CASRLVGGRNTEAFF.

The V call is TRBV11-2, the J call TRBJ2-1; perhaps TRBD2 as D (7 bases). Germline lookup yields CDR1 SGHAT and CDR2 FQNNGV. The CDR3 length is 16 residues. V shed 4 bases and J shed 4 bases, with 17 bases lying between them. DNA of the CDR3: TGTGCCAGCAGCTACGGGGGCGGGAGTACTTACAATGAGCAGTTCTTC. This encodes CASSYGGGSTYNEQFF. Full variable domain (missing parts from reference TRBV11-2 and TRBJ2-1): EAGVAQSPRYKIIEKRQSVAFWCNPISGHATLYWYQQILGQGPKLLIQFQNNGVVDDSQLPKDRFSAERLKGVDSTLKIQPAKLEDSAVYLCASSYGGGSTYNEQFFGPGTRLTVL.

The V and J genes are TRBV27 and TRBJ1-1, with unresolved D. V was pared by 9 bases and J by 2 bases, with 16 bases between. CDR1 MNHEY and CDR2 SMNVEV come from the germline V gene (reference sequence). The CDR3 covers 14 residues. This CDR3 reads CASSQLELNTEAFF. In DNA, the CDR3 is TGTGCCAGTAGCCAACTGGAGCTTAACACTGAAGCTTTCTTT.

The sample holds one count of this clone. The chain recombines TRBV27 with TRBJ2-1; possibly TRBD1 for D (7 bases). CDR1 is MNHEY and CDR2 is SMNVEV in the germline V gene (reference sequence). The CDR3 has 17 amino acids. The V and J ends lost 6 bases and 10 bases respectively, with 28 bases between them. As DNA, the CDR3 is TGTGCCAGCAGCCTAACATTCCCGGGACAGTCCCGGGGGGAGCAGTTCTTC. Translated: CASSLTFPGQSRGEQFF.

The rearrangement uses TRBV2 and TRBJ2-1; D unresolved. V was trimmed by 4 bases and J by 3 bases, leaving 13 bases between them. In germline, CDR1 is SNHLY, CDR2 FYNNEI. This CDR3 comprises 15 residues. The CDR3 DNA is TGTGCCAGCAGTGTTCAAGGAGACCTCTACAATGAGCAGTTCTTC. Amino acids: CASSVQGDLYNEQFF.

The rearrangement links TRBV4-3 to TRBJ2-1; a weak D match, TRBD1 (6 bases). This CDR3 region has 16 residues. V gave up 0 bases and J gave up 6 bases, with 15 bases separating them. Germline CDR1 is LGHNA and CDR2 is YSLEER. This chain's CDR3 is CASSQDLNRAGNEQFF. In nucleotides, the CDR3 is TGCGCCAGCAGCCAAGATCTTAACAGGGCGGGCAATGAGCAGTTCTTC.

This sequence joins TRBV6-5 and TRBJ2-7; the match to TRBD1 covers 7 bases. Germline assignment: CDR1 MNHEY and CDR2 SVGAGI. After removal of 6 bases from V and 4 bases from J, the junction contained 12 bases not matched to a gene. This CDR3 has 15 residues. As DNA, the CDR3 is TGTGCCAGCAGCTGGAACGTAGGGGGCGGATACGAGCAGTACTTC. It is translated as CASSWNVGGGYEQYF.

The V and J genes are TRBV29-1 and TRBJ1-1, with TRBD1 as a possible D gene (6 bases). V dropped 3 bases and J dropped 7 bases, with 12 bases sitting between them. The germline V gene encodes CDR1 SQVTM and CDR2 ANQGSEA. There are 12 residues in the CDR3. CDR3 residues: CSVDKQGDEAFF. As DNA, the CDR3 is TGCAGCGTTGACAAACAGGGAGATGAAGCTTTCTTT.

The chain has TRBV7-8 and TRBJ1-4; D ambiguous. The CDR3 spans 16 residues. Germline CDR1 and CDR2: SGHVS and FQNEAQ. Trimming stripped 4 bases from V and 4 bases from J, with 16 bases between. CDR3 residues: CASSSLEFRYNEKLFF. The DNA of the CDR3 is TGTGCCAGCAGCTCCCTGGAGTTCCGATATAATGAAAAACTGTTTTTT.

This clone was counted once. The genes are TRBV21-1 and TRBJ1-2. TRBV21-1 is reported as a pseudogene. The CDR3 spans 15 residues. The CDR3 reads CASSIHAGDSYGYTF. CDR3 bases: TGTGCCAGCAGCATTCACGCGGGGGATAGCTATGGCTACACCTTC.

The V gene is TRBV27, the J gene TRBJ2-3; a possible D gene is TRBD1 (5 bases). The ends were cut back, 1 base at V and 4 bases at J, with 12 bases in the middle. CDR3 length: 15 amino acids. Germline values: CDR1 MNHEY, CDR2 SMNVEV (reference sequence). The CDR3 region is CASSLWGRVADTQYF. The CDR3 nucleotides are TGTGCCAGCAGTTTATGGGGCAGGGTGGCAGATACGCAGTATTTT.

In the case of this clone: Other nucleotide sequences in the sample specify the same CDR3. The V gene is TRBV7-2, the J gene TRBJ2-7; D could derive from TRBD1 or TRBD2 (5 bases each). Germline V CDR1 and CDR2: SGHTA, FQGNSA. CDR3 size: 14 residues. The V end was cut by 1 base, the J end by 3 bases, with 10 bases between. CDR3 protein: CASSLGGASYEQYF. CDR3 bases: TGTGCCAGCAGCTTAGGAGGGGCCAGCTACGAGCAGTACTTC.

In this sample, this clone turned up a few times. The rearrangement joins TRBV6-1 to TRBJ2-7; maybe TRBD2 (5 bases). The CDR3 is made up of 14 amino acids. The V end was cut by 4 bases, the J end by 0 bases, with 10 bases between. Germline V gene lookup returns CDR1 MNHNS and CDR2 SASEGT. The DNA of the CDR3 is TGTGCCAGCAGTGTTGTCGGGAACTCCTACGAGCAGTACTTC. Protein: CASSVVGNSYEQYF.

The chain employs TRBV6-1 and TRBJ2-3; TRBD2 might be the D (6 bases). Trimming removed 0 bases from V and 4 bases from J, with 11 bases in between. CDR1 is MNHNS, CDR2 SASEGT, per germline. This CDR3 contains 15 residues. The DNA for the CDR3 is TGTGCCAGCAGTGAAGCGGGAGGAAACGCAGATACGCAGTATTTT. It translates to CASSEAGGNADTQYF.

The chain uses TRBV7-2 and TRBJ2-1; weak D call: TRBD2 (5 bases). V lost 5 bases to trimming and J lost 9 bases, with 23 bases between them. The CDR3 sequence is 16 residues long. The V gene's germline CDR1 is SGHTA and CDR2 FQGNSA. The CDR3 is CASSGYWAEASLEQFF. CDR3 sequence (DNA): TGTGCCAGCAGCGGGTACTGGGCGGAGGCCTCACTTGAGCAGTTCTTC.